What follows are 10 T cell receptor beta chains derived from one specimen sequenced in a study of shared clonotypes between healthy human individuals. Some clones are missing from TCRdb's copy, which holds only in-frame ones; the method was immunoSEQ multiplex PCR. The table lists some 690,000 clones, 90% of them singletons. Input material: memory CD8+ T cells from PBMCs. Subset described: CD45RO+ cells pooled with CCR7-negative TemRA cells. Every receptor here comes from a man in his late teens or twenties in good health. Some clones in this sample may be carry-over from other donors' samples.

The gene calls are TRBV27 and TRBJ2-5; 14 nucleotides align to TRBD2. Unmatched junction bases numbered 7, after V lost 5 bases and J lost 5 bases. The CDR3 is 16 amino acids. Germline assignment: CDR1 MNHEY and CDR2 SMNVEV (reference sequence). This chain's CDR3 is CASSPQGLAGEETQYF. CDR3 DNA sequence: TGTGCCAGCAGTCCACAGGGACTAGCGGGAGAGGAGACCCAGTACTTC.

The chain combines TRBV27 with TRBJ2-7; 7 positions match TRBD2. The CDR3 length is 15 residues. CDR1 and CDR2 (germline): MNHEY, SMNVEV (reference sequence). The V segment lost 4 bases and the J segment 3 bases; nucleotides outside the gene matches: 9. As DNA, the CDR3 is TGTGCCAGCAGTTCCCGGGGAGGGAAGGGCTACGAGCAGTACTTC. Amino acid sequence: CASSSRGGKGYEQYF.

The rearrangement links TRBV6-5 to TRBJ2-3; no firm D call. CDR3 length equals 14 residues. The V gene's germline CDR1 is MNHEY and CDR2 SVGAGI. With 5 bases removed from V and 0 bases from J, the gap between germline ends came to 9 bases. CDR3 nucleotides: TGTGCCAGCAGTACGGCGGACAGCACAGATACGCAGTATTTT. Translation: CASSTADSTDTQYF.

The chain combines TRBV28 with TRBJ2-5; 8 nucleotides agree with TRBD1. The CDR3 totals 19 residues. CDR1 and CDR2 (germline): MDHEN, SYDVKM. V dropped 7 bases and J dropped 2; count of bases not matched to a gene: 21. Here the CDR3 DNA reads TGTGCCAGCACACATCGGACAGGGTCCTCCTTCCCTTTTCAAGAGACCCAGTACTTC. It encodes CASTHRTGSSFPFQETQYF.

The chain employs TRBV15 and TRBJ2-7; D might be TRBD1 (5 bases). CDR1 is LNHNV, CDR2 YYDKDF, per germline (reference sequence). This CDR3 has 15 amino acids. The V and J ends lost 0 bases and 3 bases respectively, with 12 bases between them. For the CDR3, the DNA is TGTGCCACCAGCAGAGATAGGAAGGGGTTCTACGAGCAGTACTTC. It yields the protein CATSRDRKGFYEQYF.

This chain joins TRBV6-1 and TRBJ1-5; TRBD1 matches at 8 bases. The CDR3 has 13 residues. Germline CDR1 and CDR2: MNHNS and SASEGT. With 10 bases clipped from V and 7 bases from J, the junction kept 9 bases outside the gene matches. CDR3 region: CAISDRGWQPQHF. For the CDR3, the DNA is TGTGCCATATCTGACAGGGGTTGGCAGCCCCAGCATTTT.

The chain joins TRBV4-1 to TRBJ2-5, with 9 bases matching TRBD2. The CDR3 runs to 17 residues. Trimming cost V 0 bases and J 2 bases; bases outside gene matches: 7. CDR1 and CDR2 from the germline V gene are MGHRA and YSYEKL. The CDR3 sequence: CASSQELAGELQETQYF. In DNA, the CDR3 is TGCGCCAGCAGCCAAGAGTTAGCGGGAGAGTTACAAGAGACCCAGTACTTC.

V and J are TRBV9 and TRBJ2-2; the D gene is possibly TRBD2 (5 bases). This CDR3 region has 17 residues. V shed 4 bases and J shed 0 bases, with 16 bases lying between them. Germline V gene sequence: CDR1 SGDLS, CDR2 YYNGEE. The CDR3 DNA reads TGTGCCAGCAGCCCCCATATGGACTTATCGAACACCGGGGAGCTGTTTTTT. The encoded protein is CASSPHMDLSNTGELFF.

This clone was detected a few times. This rearrangement joins TRBV7-9 to TRBJ1-1, with D uncertain. Germline CDR1 and CDR2: SEHNR and FQNEAQ (reference sequence). V lost 5 bases to trimming and J lost 1 base, with 8 bases between them. This CDR3 is built from 13 residues. The CDR3 coding sequence is TGTGCCAGCAGCCAGTGGGGGAACACTGAAGCTTTCTTT. The encoded protein is CASSQWGNTEAFF.

This chain connects TRBV7-9 to TRBJ2-7; no definite D call. The CDR3 runs 12 residues. Germline V CDR1 and CDR2: SEHNR, FQNEAQ (reference sequence). V was pared by 5 bases and J by 2 bases, with 7 bases between. The CDR3 loop reads CASSPFTYEQYF. Here the CDR3 DNA reads TGTGCCAGCAGCCCCTTCACCTACGAGCAGTACTTC.